The text below deals with one T cell receptor beta chain. These data belong to a study of shared clonotypes between healthy human individuals. Healthy and HIV-negative, the adult donors had no recent acute infections or vaccinations. Trimming took off 3 bases at V and 3 bases at J, with 12 bases between the two ends. This CDR3 spans 14 amino acids. Germline lookup yields CDR1 SGHTA and CDR2 FQGNSA. The test was conducted at deep level. Original processing methods: ImmunoSEQ output held junction-only sequences without quality scores, so filtering differed. Using immunoSEQ multiplex PCR, the repertoire was profiled, and TCRdb retains in-frame clones only, with some absent. The V and J calls and the clone size are those of that table, but D and trimming were determined from the DNA. The sample holds about 2.3 million clones; approximately 95% are singletons and the top ten take 0.39%.

This receptor was taken from a man aged 18 to 35 in good health. Some clones in this sample may be carry-over from other donors' samples. The sample comprised naive CD4+ T cells from PBMCs. Subset reported: CD45RA+ positively selected. The J gene is TRBJ2-7, the V gene TRBV7-2, with TRBD1 as a possible D gene (6 bases). CDR3 sequence: CASSFTTGNYEQYF. The DNA for the CDR3 is TGTGCCAGCAGCTTCACTACAGGGAACTACGAGCAGTACTTC.